The 7 T cell receptor beta chains presented below share a single source sample, sequenced in a study of blood T cell repertoires in COVID-19. Some clones are missing from TCRdb's copy, which holds only in-frame ones; the method was immunoSEQ multiplex PCR. The sample yields under 150,000 clones, more than 75% seen once. Sequenced: peripheral blood. The receptors stem from a man aged 45-60 years with active COVID-19.

CDR3 region: CASSPGATWNTEAFF. The CDR3 bases are TGCGCCAGCAGCCCAGGGGCGACATGGAACACTGAAGCTTTCTTT. V usage is TRBV5-1 and J usage is TRBJ1-1; D might be TRBD1 (6 bases). Trimming cost V 4 bases and J 1 base, with 14 bases left between them. Germline CDR1 SGHRS, CDR2 YFSETQ. The CDR3 is 15 residues long.

For the CDR3, the DNA is TGTGCCAGTAGTATGGGACAGGGGCCCTACGAGCAGTACTTC. This gives the protein CASSMGQGPYEQYF. The chain employs TRBV19 and TRBJ2-7, with TRBD1 identical over 10 bases. Germline-derived CDR1 and CDR2 are LNHDA and SQIVND (reference sequence). CDR3 length: 14 amino acids. Trimming cost V 3 bases and J 2 bases; bases outside gene matches: 1.

This chain uses TRBV5-1 with TRBJ2-2; no firm D call. Looked up from germline, CDR1 is SGHRS and CDR2 is YFSETQ. This CDR3 has 15 residues. V dropped 0 bases and J dropped 0 bases, with 6 bases sitting between them. The CDR3 nucleotides read TGCGCCAGCAGCTTGGAACAGCCGAACACCGGGGAGCTGTTTTTT. Its translation: CASSLEQPNTGELFF.

The J gene is TRBJ1-5, the V gene TRBV18; TRBD1 aligns across 7 bases. Germline CDR1 KGHSH, CDR2 LQKENI. The V and J ends lost 4 bases and 0 bases, in that order; junction bases with no gene match: 3. The CDR3 is made up of 15 amino acids. The CDR3 region has the DNA TGTGCCAGCTCACTGGGACAGAATAGCAATCAGCCCCAGCATTTT. It encodes CASSLGQNSNQPQHF. The entire variable domain, with the rest obtained from reference TRBV18 and TRBJ1-5, is as follows: NAGVMQNPRHLVRRRGQEARLRCSPMKGHSHVYWYRQLPEEGLKFMVYLQKENIIDESGMPKERFSAEFPKEGPSILRIQQVVRGDSAAYFCASSLGQNSNQPQHFGDGTRLSIL.

The J gene is TRBJ2-1, the V gene TRBV19; 11 nucleotides agree with TRBD2. This CDR3 spans 15 amino acids. Per the germline V gene, CDR1 is LNHDA and CDR2 is SQIVND (reference sequence). J gave up 10 bases and V 2 bases, and 7 bases lay outside the gene matches. This CDR3 is CASSILAGGSKEQFF. The CDR3 bases are TGTGCCAGTAGTATACTAGCGGGGGGTTCAAAGGAGCAGTTCTTC. The variable domain in full, with the rest retrieved from reference TRBV19 and TRBJ2-1, is DGGITQSPKYLFRKEGQNVTLSCEQNLNHDAMYWYRQDPGQGLRLIYYSQIVNDFQKGDIAEGYSVSREKKESFPLTVTSAQKNPTAFYLCASSILAGGSKEQFFGPGTRLTVL.

A few counts support this clone. V gene TRBV5-1 combines with J gene TRBJ2-2; 7 bases fit TRBD1. The V segment lost 0 bases and the J segment 5 bases; nucleotides outside the gene matches: 1. CDR3 length: 14 amino acids. CDR1 and CDR2 from the germline V gene are SGHRS and YFSETQ. The CDR3 loop reads CASSLEQGTGELFF. CDR3 DNA: TGCGCCAGCAGCTTGGAACAGGGGACCGGGGAGCTGTTTTTT.

The chain recombines TRBV27 with TRBJ2-3; D is perhaps TRBD1 (5 bases). Germline lookup yields CDR1 MNHEY and CDR2 SMNVEV (reference sequence). Between the trimmed V and J ends, which lost 1 base and 3 bases, there was a span of 14 bases. The CDR3 consists of 16 residues. In DNA form, the CDR3 reads TGTGCCAGCAGTTTATTGGGCAGGGAAAGAACAGATACGCAGTATTTT. This sequence encodes CASSLLGRERTDTQYF.